The 8 T cell receptor beta chains presented below share a single source sample, sequenced in a study of blood T cell repertoires in COVID-19. The assay was immunoSEQ multiplex PCR, and TCRdb's table has in-frame clones only and misses some. The sample lists about 340,000 clones; around 83% were seen once. Input material: peripheral blood. The source is a man under 40 with active or convalescent COVID-19.

The rearrangement links TRBV19 to TRBJ1-3; 8 bases align to TRBD1. Germline V lookup: CDR1 LNHDA, CDR2 SQIVND (reference sequence). The V gene end was trimmed by 5 bases and the J gene end by 4 bases; junction bases not matched to a gene: 4. This CDR3 has 14 amino acids. The CDR3 loop is CASSPRTGGNTIYF. CDR3 in DNA: TGTGCCAGTAGTCCGCGGACAGGGGGAAACACCATATATTTT.

The chain combines TRBV12-3 or TRBV12-4 with TRBJ2-7, with D perhaps TRBD1 (6 bases). The V end lost 6 bases, the J end lost 5 bases, and 11 bases lay between the germline ends. The CDR3 is 12 amino acids. The CDR3 bases are TGTGCCAGCAGACAGGGACCCCACGAGCAGTACTTC. The encoded protein is CASRQGPHEQYF.

The genes are TRBV2 and TRBJ2-1; D is possibly TRBD1 (7 bases). V was shortened by 5 bases and J by 3 bases, with 14 bases between the two germline ends. Germline CDR1 is SNHLY and CDR2 is FYNNEI. This CDR3 is 15 amino acids long. CDR3: CASSKEGQSYNEQFF. CDR3 coding DNA: TGTGCCAGCAGTAAGGAGGGACAGAGCTACAATGAGCAGTTCTTC.

The V gene is TRBV19, the J gene TRBJ2-3, with D perhaps TRBD2 (6 bases). The CDR3 extends over 13 amino acids. Germline V gives CDR1 LNHDA, CDR2 SQIVND (reference sequence). V lost 4 bases and J lost 4, with 9 bases in between. Here the CDR3 DNA reads TGTGCCAGTAGTACGCGGGGTGCAGATACGCAGTATTTT. Translated, it gives CASSTRGADTQYF.

This clone was seen a handful of times. V and J are TRBV7-9 and TRBJ2-7; 9 bases are a match to TRBD2. The CDR3 covers 15 residues. The germline CDR1 and CDR2 sequences are SEHNR and FQNEAQ (reference sequence). Germline trimming cut 5 bases from V and 7 bases from J; bases unmatched to any gene: 12. This CDR3 reads CASSPVKRGEREQYF. In DNA form, the CDR3 reads TGTGCCAGCAGCCCCGTTAAGCGGGGGGAACGGGAGCAGTACTTC.

The J gene is TRBJ2-7, the V gene TRBV7-3; 7 bases are shared with TRBD1. Germline lookup yields CDR1 SGHTA and CDR2 FQGTGA. CDR3 length equals 20 residues. Trimming took 1 base from V and 2 from J; bases not matched to a gene: 20. Here the CDR3 DNA reads TGTGCCAGCAGCTTAAGTCCCCTGCGAGGTCGGACAGGCGGAACCTACGAGCAGTACTTC. This gives the protein CASSLSPLRGRTGGTYEQYF.

The chain joins TRBV7-2 to TRBJ2-1; 9 positions agree with TRBD2. This CDR3 comprises 16 residues. Germline V gives CDR1 SGHTA, CDR2 FQGNSA. Germline trimming cut 5 bases from V and 7 bases from J; bases unmatched to any gene: 12. As DNA, the CDR3 is TGTGCCAGCAGCCCCCGGCGGGGGGGCCGTTTTAATGAGCAGTTCTTC. The encoded protein is CASSPRRGGRFNEQFF.

This clone appeared a few times. V gene TRBV7-2 combines with J gene TRBJ1-5, with 8 bases aligning to TRBD1. CDR1 is SGHTA, CDR2 FQGNSA, per germline. This CDR3 is 14 amino acids long. The V gene end was trimmed by 5 bases and the J gene end by 5 bases; junction bases not matched to a gene: 5. The DNA for the CDR3 is TGTGCCAGCAGCCGTGACAGGGGCGATCAGCCCCAGCATTTT. It translates to CASSRDRGDQPQHF.